This TCR beta chain was identified during a study of blood T cells in healthy people across ages. Study-level findings and limits: A greater number of naive CD4+ cells and higher diversity distinguished long-lived donors from aged donors.

Germline V lookup: CDR1 MDHEN, CDR2 SYDVKM. This CDR3 spans 13 amino acids. The V end was cut by 10 bases, the J end by 4 bases, with 16 bases between. Remarks on this clonotype: Its antigen is still unknown.

PCR was performed a second time for roughly 7 to 12 cycles using a sample-barcoded 5' primer and a J-beta primer mix. The template-switch adaptor, which had 12 random nucleotides, put a tag on each cDNA molecule. MiXCR, applied by TCRdb to the 5' RACE reads, yields one record per CDR3 protein. The data contain roughly 800,000 distinct CDR3 sequences, approximately 53% of them singletons. The sample providers were healthy Caucasian people from Russia, aged roughly 6 to 90. The sequence was obtained from a man older than 75 in good health. J is TRBJ1-2 and V is TRBV28, with D perhaps TRBD1 (6 bases). Sequencing was carried out using blood. CDR3 protein: CAIPLEGGYGYTF. The CDR3 DNA sequence: TGTGCCATCCCACTGGAGGGGGGCTATGGCTACACCTTC.